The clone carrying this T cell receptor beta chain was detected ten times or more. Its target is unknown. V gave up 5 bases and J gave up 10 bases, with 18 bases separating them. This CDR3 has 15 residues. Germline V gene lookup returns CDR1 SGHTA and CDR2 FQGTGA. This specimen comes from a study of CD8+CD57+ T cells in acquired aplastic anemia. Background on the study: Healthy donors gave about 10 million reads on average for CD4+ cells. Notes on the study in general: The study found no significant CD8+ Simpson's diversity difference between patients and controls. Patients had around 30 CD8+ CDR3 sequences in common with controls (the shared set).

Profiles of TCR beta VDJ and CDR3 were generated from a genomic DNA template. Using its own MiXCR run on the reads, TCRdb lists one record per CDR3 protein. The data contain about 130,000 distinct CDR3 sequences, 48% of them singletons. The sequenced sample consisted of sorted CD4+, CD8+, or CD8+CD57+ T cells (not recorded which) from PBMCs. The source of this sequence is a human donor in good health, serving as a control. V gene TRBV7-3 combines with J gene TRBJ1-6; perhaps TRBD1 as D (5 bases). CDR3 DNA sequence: TGTGCCAGCAGCCAAATGGGGGGGAACCAGTCACCCCTCCACTTT. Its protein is CASSQMGGNQSPLHF.